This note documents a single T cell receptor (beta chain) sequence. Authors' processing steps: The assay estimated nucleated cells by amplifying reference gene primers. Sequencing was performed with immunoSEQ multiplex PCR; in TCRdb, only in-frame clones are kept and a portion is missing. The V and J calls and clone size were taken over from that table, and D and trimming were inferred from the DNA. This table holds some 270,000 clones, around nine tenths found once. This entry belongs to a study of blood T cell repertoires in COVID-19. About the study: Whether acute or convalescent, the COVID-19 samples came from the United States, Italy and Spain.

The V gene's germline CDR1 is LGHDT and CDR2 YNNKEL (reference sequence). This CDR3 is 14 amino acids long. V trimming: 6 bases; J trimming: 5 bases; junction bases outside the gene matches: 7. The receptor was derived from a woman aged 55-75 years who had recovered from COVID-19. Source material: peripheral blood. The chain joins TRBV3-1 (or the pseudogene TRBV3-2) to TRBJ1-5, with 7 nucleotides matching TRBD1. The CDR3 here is CASSRQGADQPQHF. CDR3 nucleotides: TGTGCCAGCAGTCGACAGGGAGCGGATCAGCCCCAGCATTTT.